Given below is one T cell receptor beta chain in context. Measured with immunoSEQ multiplex PCR; TCRdb has only the in-frame clones, and not every one. Of some 60,000 clones in the sample, roughly nine tenths were seen once. This entry belongs to a study of T cell changes during pregnancy in multiple sclerosis. CDR1 and CDR2 from the germline V gene are ENHRY and SYGVKD. The CDR3 length is 14 residues. V lost 5 bases, J lost 8 bases, and 5 bases stayed unmatched. This sequence originates from a female donor with multiple sclerosis, enrolled in a pregnancy study. J is TRBJ2-5 and V is TRBV10-3; 13 nucleotides agree with TRBD2. The sequencing used CD4+ T cells from peripheral blood mononuclear cells, collected in the first trimester of pregnancy. Here the CDR3 reads CAISKGTSGDTQYF. For the CDR3, the DNA is TGTGCCATCAGTAAGGGGACTAGCGGGGATACCCAGTACTTC.